This passage covers 12 T cell receptor beta chains from one sample sequenced in a study of blood T cell repertoires in COVID-19. Sequencing was performed with immunoSEQ multiplex PCR; in TCRdb, only in-frame clones are kept and a portion is missing. The data contain under 250,000 clones, around 82% of them singletons. The specimen was peripheral blood. The receptor source for this set is a man aged 35 to 55 with active or convalescent COVID-19.

The chain links TRBV2 to TRBJ2-7; D is undetermined. The germline V gene encodes CDR1 SNHLY and CDR2 FYNNEI. The CDR3 loop spans 12 amino acids. With 4 bases removed from V and 4 bases from J, the gap between germline ends came to 8 bases. The DNA for the CDR3 is TGTGCCAGCAGTGCGACGAGGTACGAGCAGTACTTC. Its translation: CASSATRYEQYF.

In this sample, this clone turned up once. The V and J genes are TRBV24-1 and TRBJ1-6; D gene unclear. Trimming left V 10 bases short and J 8 bases short, with 14 bases between. CDR1 KGHDR and CDR2 SFDVKD come from the germline V gene. This CDR3 is built from 13 residues. DNA of the CDR3: TGTGCCACAGCTCGAGATGTTTATTCACCCCTCCACTTT. Protein sequence: CATARDVYSPLHF.

The rearrangement joins TRBV4-1 to TRBJ1-6, with D tentatively TRBD1 (6 bases). Germline loops: CDR1 MGHRA, CDR2 YSYEKL. Trimming took 0 bases from V and 6 from J, leaving 9 bases between them. CDR3 size: 15 residues. CDR3 coding DNA: TGCGCCAGCAGCCAAGAGATACAGGGTAATTCACCCCTCCACTTT. This sequence encodes CASSQEIQGNSPLHF.

This chain joins TRBV6-5 and TRBJ2-2; a weak D match, TRBD1 (6 bases). Germline-derived CDR1 and CDR2 are MNHEY and SVGAGI. CDR3 length equals 15 residues. Trimming shortened V by 6 bases and J by 4 bases, and 15 bases separated the two germline ends. The CDR3 nucleotides read TGTGCCAGCAGCGCTACAGGGATGGCCACCGGGGAGCTGTTTTTT. It codes for CASSATGMATGELFF.

CDR3 bases: TGCGCCAGCAGCCAAGAAAACAGGGGGAAGGGGACCCAGTACTTC. Its translation is CASSQENRGKGTQYF. This rearrangement joins TRBV4-1 to TRBJ2-5, with 8 bases that match TRBD1. Trimming cost V 0 bases and J 7 bases; bases outside gene matches: 7. The CDR3 spans 15 residues. Germline V CDR1 and CDR2: MGHRA, YSYEKL.

The chain combines TRBV27 with TRBJ2-3; D remains ambiguous. The V gene's germline CDR1 is MNHEY and CDR2 SMNVEV (reference sequence). With 5 bases removed from V and 2 bases from J, the gap between germline ends came to 20 bases. The CDR3 spans 17 residues. The CDR3 is CASSTLLKRTNTDTQYF. In nucleotides, the CDR3 is TGTGCCAGCAGTACCCTTCTCAAGCGTACGAACACAGATACGCAGTATTTT.

This chain links TRBV19 with TRBJ2-2; D is perhaps TRBD1 (7 bases). Germline CDR1 and CDR2: LNHDA and SQIVND (reference sequence). The CDR3 has 16 amino acids. Trimming left V 7 bases short and J 4 bases short, with 19 bases between. The CDR3 sequence is CASMPRQGGGTGELFF. The CDR3 nucleotides read TGTGCCAGTATGCCGAGACAGGGAGGTGGCACCGGGGAGCTGTTTTTT.

The rearrangement joins TRBV2 to TRBJ2-7; 8 bases match TRBD1. This CDR3 spans 16 amino acids. Germline V lookup: CDR1 SNHLY, CDR2 FYNNEI. The J segment lost 0 bases and the V segment lost 6 bases, leaving 10 bases of the junction unmatched. The CDR3 loop reads CASRGSGTGGSYEQYF. Here the CDR3 DNA reads TGTGCCAGCAGGGGATCCGGGACAGGAGGCTCCTACGAGCAGTACTTC.

The V gene is TRBV28, the J gene TRBJ2-3; a weak D match, TRBD2 (5 bases). CDR1 MDHEN and CDR2 SYDVKM come from the germline V gene. Trimming removed 2 bases from V and 7 bases from J, with 13 bases in between. The CDR3 contains 14 residues. DNA for the CDR3: TGTGCCAGCAGTTTAGGAGGCGCCGGGTATACGCAGTATTTT. It encodes CASSLGGAGYTQYF.

The rearrangement joins TRBV6-2 or TRBV6-3 to TRBJ2-7, with TRBD1 as a possible D gene (6 bases). Trimming stripped 4 bases from V and 0 bases from J, with 16 bases between. CDR1 is MNHEY, CDR2 SVGEGT, per germline. The CDR3 covers 16 residues. CDR3 loop: CASSSRNRAHSYEQYF. Here the CDR3 DNA reads TGTGCCAGCAGTTCTAGAAACAGGGCGCACTCCTACGAGCAGTACTTC.

The rearrangement links TRBV30 to TRBJ1-1; 7 bases fit TRBD1. V was clipped by 5 bases and J by 6 bases; unmatched bases: 3. The CDR3 has 11 amino acids. Germline values: CDR1 GTSNPN, CDR2 SVGIG (reference sequence). Here the CDR3 reads CAWAQGSEAFF. The CDR3 DNA reads TGTGCCTGGGCACAGGGGTCTGAAGCTTTCTTT. The whole variable domain, filled in from reference TRBV30 and TRBJ1-1, reads SQTIHQWPATLVQPVGSPLSLECTVEGTSNPNLYWYRQAAGRGLQLLFYSVGIGQISSEVPQNLSASRPQDRQFILSSKKLLLSDSGFYLCAWAQGSEAFFGQGTRLTVV.

The J gene is TRBJ1-1, the V gene TRBV10-3; D not certain. The length of the CDR3 is 14 residues. V lost 2 bases and J lost 7, with 14 bases in between. Germline loops: CDR1 ENHRY, CDR2 SYGVKD. Written as DNA, the CDR3 is TGTGCCATCAGTGAGCCCAGAACGGGTAATGAAGCTTTCTTT. Protein sequence: CAISEPRTGNEAFF.